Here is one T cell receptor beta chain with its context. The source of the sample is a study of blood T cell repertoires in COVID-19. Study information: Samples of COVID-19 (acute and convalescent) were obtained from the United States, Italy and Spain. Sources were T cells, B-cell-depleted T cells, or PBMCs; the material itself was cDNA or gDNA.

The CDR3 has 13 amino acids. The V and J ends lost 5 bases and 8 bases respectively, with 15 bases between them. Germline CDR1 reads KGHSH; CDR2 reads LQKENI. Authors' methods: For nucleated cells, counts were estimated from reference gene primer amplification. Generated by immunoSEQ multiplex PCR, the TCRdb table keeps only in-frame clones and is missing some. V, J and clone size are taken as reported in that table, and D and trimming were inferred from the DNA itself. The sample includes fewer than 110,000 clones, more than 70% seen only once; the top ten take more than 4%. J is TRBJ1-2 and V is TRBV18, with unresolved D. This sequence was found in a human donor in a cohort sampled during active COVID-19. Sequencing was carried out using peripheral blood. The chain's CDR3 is CASSTTGVTGYTF. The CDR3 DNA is TGTGCCAGCTCAACGACCGGGGTCACCGGCTACACCTTC.